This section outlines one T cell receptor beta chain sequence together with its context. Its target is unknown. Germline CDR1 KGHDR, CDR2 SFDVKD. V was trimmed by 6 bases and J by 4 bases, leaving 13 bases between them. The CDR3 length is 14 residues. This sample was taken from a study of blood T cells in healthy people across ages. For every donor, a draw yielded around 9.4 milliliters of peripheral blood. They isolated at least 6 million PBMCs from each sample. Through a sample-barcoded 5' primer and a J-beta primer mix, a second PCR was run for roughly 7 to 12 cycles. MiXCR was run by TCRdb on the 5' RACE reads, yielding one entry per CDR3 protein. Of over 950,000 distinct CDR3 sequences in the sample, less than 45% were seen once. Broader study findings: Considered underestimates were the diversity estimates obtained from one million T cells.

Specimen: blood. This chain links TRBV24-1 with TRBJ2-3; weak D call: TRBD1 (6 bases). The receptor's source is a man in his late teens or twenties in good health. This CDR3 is CATSITGSADTQYF. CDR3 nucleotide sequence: TGTGCCACCAGTATCACAGGGAGCGCAGATACGCAGTATTTT.